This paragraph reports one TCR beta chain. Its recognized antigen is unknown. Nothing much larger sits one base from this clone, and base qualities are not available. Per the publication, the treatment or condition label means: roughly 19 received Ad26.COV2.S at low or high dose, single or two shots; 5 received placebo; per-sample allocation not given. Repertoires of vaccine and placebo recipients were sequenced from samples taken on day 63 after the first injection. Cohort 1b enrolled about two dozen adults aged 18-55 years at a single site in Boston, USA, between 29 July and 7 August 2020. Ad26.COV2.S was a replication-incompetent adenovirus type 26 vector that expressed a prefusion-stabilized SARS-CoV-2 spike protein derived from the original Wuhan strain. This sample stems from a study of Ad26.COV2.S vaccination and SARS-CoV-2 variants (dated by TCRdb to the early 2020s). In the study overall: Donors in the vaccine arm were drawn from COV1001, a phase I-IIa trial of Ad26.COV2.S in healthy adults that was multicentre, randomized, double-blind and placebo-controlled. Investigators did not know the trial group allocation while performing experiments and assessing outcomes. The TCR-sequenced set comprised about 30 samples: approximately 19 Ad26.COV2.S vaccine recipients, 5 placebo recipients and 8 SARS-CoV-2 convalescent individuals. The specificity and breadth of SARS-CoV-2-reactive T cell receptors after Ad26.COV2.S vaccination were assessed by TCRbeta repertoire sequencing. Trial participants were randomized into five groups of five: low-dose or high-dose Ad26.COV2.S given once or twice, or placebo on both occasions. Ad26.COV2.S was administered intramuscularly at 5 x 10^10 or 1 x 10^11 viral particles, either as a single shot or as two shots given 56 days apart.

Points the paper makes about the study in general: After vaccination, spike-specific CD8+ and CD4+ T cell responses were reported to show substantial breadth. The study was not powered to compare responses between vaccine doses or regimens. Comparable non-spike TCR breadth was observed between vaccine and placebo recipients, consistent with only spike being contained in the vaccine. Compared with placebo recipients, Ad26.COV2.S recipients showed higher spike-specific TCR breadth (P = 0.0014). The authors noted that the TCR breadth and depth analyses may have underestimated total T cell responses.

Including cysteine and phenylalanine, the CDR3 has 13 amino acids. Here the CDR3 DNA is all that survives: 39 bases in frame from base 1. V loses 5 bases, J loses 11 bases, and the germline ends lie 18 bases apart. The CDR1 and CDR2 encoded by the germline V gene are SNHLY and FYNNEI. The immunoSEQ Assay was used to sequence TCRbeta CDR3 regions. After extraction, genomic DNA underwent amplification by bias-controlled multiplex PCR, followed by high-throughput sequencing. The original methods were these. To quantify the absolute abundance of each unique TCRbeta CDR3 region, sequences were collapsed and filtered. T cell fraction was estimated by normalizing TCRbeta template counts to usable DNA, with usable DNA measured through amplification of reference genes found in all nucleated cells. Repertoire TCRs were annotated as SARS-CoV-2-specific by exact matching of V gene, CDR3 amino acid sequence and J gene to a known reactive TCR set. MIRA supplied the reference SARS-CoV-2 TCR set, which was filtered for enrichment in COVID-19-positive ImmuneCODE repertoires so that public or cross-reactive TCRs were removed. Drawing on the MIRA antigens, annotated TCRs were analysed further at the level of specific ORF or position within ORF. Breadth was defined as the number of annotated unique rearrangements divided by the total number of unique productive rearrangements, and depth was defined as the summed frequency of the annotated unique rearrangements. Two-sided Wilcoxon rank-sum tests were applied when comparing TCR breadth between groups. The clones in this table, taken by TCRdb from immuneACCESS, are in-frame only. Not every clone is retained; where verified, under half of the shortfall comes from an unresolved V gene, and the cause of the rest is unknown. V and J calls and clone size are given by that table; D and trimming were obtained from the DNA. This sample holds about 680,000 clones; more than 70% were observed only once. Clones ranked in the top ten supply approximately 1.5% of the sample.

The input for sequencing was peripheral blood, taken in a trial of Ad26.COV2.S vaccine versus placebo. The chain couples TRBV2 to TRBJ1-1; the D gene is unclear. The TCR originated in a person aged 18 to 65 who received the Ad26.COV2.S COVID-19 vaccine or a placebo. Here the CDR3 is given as CASSPAETSGAFF. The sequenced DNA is TGTGCCAGCAGTCCGGCGGAAACCTCTGGCGCTTTCTTT.